This T cell receptor (beta chain) was found in a study of neurological immune-mediated disorders. Whole-study context: Of the multiple sclerosis patients, 34 in total, some 30 were relapsing-remitting and 3 were secondary progressive. Study observations and caveats: Repertoires from 18 of 34 multiple sclerosis patients grouped phylogenetically into a related-CDR3 cluster, suggesting a possible signature. Patients with HTLV-1-associated myelopathy had the highest level of TCR clonal expansion, whereas patients with multiple sclerosis had the lowest level, falling beneath the level found in healthy controls.

V shed 4 bases and J shed 4 bases, with 6 bases lying between them. The V gene's germline CDR1 is SGHRS and CDR2 YFSETQ. The CDR3 has 12 amino acids. This clonotype was counted many times. Its antigen remains unidentified. TCRdb reanalysed the 5' RACE reads using MiXCR and keeps one entry per CDR3 protein. The table records tens of thousands of distinct CDR3 sequences, around 4% of them present only once. The rearrangement uses TRBV5-1 and TRBJ2-1, with D unresolved. Source material: PBMCs. This TCR came from a man aged 45-65 years with multiple sclerosis. The CDR3 protein is CASSVGYNEQFF. The CDR3 DNA is TGCGCCAGCAGCGTGGGTTACAATGAGCAGTTCTTC.